A single sample is the source of the 26 T cell receptor beta chains below, sequenced in a study of tumor and adjacent non-tumor tissue in lung cancer. The library came from three nested PCR rounds adapted from ARM-PCR protocols. TCRdb reprocessed the multiplex PCR reads with MiXCR, giving one entry per CDR3 protein. This sample carries approximately 80,000 distinct CDR3 sequences, 80% to 90% of them seen once, and the ten largest clones take 45% to 55%. The template was RNA from unsorted bulk tissue. The normal lung tissue was taken more than 3 cm from the tumor edge. Sequenced sample: distant non-tumor lung tissue. The receptors derive from a man aged 60 to 69 with non-small cell lung cancer.

In this sample, this clonotype turned up many times. This chain uses TRBV5-5 with TRBJ2-5; D may match TRBD1 or TRBD2 (6 bases each). In germline, CDR1 is SGHKS, CDR2 YYEKEE (reference sequence). The CDR3 is 14 amino acids. Trimming took off 0 bases at V and 4 bases at J, with 10 bases between the two ends. The CDR3 DNA sequence: TGTGCCAGCAGCTTGGAATGGGGGGCAGAGACCCAGTACTTC. As protein: CASSLEWGAETQYF.

For this clonotype: A junction end diverges from the germline sequence, so it may reflect a read error. V is TRBV7-8 and J is TRBJ1-5; TRBD1 aligns across 8 bases. The CDR3 totals 15 residues. The germline V gene has CDR1 SGHVS and CDR2 FQNEAQ. CDR3 DNA: TGTGCCAGCAGCGTGGACAGGGTTAGCATTCAGCCCCAACATTTT. This sequence encodes CASSVDRVSIQPQHF.

With respect to this clonotype: The conserved closing phenylalanine or tryptophan is absent in this CDR3, likely reflecting a read error. The chain links TRBV11-2 to TRBJ2-7; a possible D gene is TRBD1 (6 bases). CDR1 is SGHAT, CDR2 FQNNGV, per germline. This CDR3 is 15 amino acids long. CDR3 amino acids: CASSQDRSPLYEQYS. The CDR3 bases are TGCGCCAGCAGCCAAGACAGGTCCCCCCTCTACGAGCAGTACTCC.

A note on this clonotype: An end of the junction differs from the germline gene, which may be a read error. V usage is TRBV6-4 and J usage is TRBJ2-1; the match to TRBD2 covers 7 bases. CDR1 and CDR2 (germline): MRHNA, SNTAGT. The CDR3 extends over 16 amino acids. The CDR3 region has the DNA TGTGCCAGCAATGACTCCGGACTAGTGGGGGGATATGAGCAGTTCTTC. Amino acids: CASNDSGLVGGYEQFF.

The V gene is TRBV11-2, the J gene TRBJ1-1; D uncertain. Trimming took off 6 bases at V and 4 bases at J, with 15 bases between the two ends. From germline, CDR1 is SGHAT and CDR2 FQNNGV. CDR3 length: 14 residues. The CDR3 DNA reads as TGTGCCAGCAGTTCAGTCAGGATGGGCACTGAAGCTTTCTTT. Amino acid sequence: CASSSVRMGTEAFF.

The rearrangement uses TRBV6-1 and TRBJ2-5; TRBD1 might be the D (6 bases). CDR3 length: 13 amino acids. The V gene lost 8 bases and the J gene lost 4 bases, with 14 bases spanning the gap. Germline-derived CDR1 and CDR2 are MNHNS and SASEGT. The CDR3 nucleotides read TGTGCCAGCTATCTTACAGGGTCAGAGACCCAGTACTTC. Protein product: CASYLTGSETQYF.

The chain recombines TRBV6-5 with TRBJ2-1, with D perhaps being TRBD1 or TRBD2 (6 bases each). The CDR3 covers 17 residues. In germline, CDR1 is MNHEY, CDR2 SVGAGI. Trimming took 0 bases from V and 0 from J, leaving 12 bases between them. The CDR3 nucleotides read TGTGCCAGCAGTTACTCGGATTCGGGGGCCTCCTACAATGAGCAGTTCTTC. Its protein is CASSYSDSGASYNEQFF.

The V call is TRBV11-3, the J call TRBJ2-5; 11 bases fit TRBD2. Germline trimming cut 5 bases from V and 3 bases from J; bases unmatched to any gene: 2. The CDR3 has 14 residues. Germline CDR1 and CDR2: SGHNT and YENEEA. CDR3 nucleotide sequence: TGTGCCAGCAGCCCGGGACTAGCGGAAGAGACCCAGTACTTC. It encodes CASSPGLAEETQYF.

This clonotype was found once. One junction end disagrees with the germline gene, perhaps due to a read error. The chain combines TRBV11-2 with TRBJ2-2; tentatively, D is TRBD2 (5 bases). Per germline, CDR1 SGHAT and CDR2 FQNNGV. The CDR3 length is 15 residues. Written as DNA, the CDR3 is TGTGCCAGCAACGAAGGTGGCCGAAGGACCGGGAAGCTGTTTTTT. Translation gives CASNEGGRRTGKLFF. Supplemented by reference TRBV11-2 and TRBJ2-2, the full variable domain reads EAGVAQSPRYKIIEKRQSVAFWCNPISGHATLYWYQQILGQGPKLLIQFQNNGVVDDSQLPKDRFSAERLKGVDSTLKIQPAKLEDSAVYLCASNEGGRRTGKLFFGEGSRLTVL.

Of note for this clonotype: A junction boundary mismatches the germline segment, possibly from a read error. The chain links TRBV20-1 to TRBJ1-2, with TRBD1 as a possible D gene (5 bases). This CDR3 contains 14 residues. Germline lookup yields CDR1 DFQATT and CDR2 SNEGSKA (reference sequence). The CDR3 is CIASGGTSNYGYIF. CDR3 in DNA: TGCATTGCTAGTGGCGGGACTTCTAACTATGGCTACATCTTC.

About this clonotype: At one end, the junction sequence differs from germline, possibly due to a read error. The CDR3, as DNA: TGCAACGTTGCCCGGGGGAATTCCGAGGAGCTGTTTTTT. Its protein product is CNVARGNSEELFF. The chain has TRBV29-1 and TRBJ2-2, with D possibly TRBD2 on 6 matching bases. CDR1 is SQVTM, CDR2 ANQGSEA, per germline. This CDR3 has 13 amino acids.

The rearrangement links TRBV9 to TRBJ2-1; TRBD1 matches 9 bases. This CDR3 has 16 amino acids. Losses at the gene ends were 3 bases for V and 7 bases for J; bases not matched to a gene: 11. CDR1 and CDR2 from the germline V gene are SGDLS and YYNGEE. In DNA, the CDR3 is TGTGCCAGCAGCGCGCCGGGACAGGGTAAATTAAATGAGCAGTTCTTC. Translated: CASSAPGQGKLNEQFF.

The chain is built from TRBV28 and TRBJ2-2, with D unclear. V lost 5 bases and J lost 6, with 7 bases in between. This CDR3 region has 12 residues. Germline loops: CDR1 MDHEN, CDR2 SYDVKM. This CDR3 reads CASSPQAGELFF. CDR3 DNA: TGTGCCAGCAGTCCCCAAGCCGGGGAGCTGTTTTTT.

This clonotype was detected a few times. A much larger clone lies one base from this, so it may be a read error. The chain links TRBV29-1 to TRBJ2-1, with 11 bases that match TRBD2. This CDR3 region has 13 residues. Germline-derived CDR1 and CDR2 are SQVTM and ANQGSEA. Trimming removed 1 base from V and 9 bases from J; junction bases left unmatched: 2. The CDR3 nucleotides are TGCAGCGTTGAAGTTAGCGGGAGGGGTGAGCAGTTCTTC. This gives the protein CSVEVSGRGEQFF.

On this clonotype itself: At one of its ends the junction is not consistent with the germline gene, which may arise from a read error. The V gene is TRBV4-3, the J gene TRBJ2-7; tentatively, D is TRBD2 (6 bases). Germline loops: CDR1 LGHNA, CDR2 YSLEER. The CDR3 totals 15 residues. As DNA, the CDR3 is TGTGCTAGCTGCCAAGAACTAGCACCTTCCTACGAGCAGTATTTC. It codes for CASCQELAPSYEQYF.

This chain links TRBV19 with TRBJ1-2, with 7 bases fitting TRBD1. Trimming took 9 bases from V and 4 from J; bases not matched to a gene: 8. Germline loops: CDR1 LNHDA, CDR2 SQIVND (reference sequence). CDR3 size: 13 residues. The CDR3 reads CASHWGTAYGYTF. CDR3 sequence (DNA): TGTGCCAGCCACTGGGGGACAGCCTATGGCTACACCTTC.

With regard to this clonotype: The junction differs from germline at one of its ends, possibly a read error. This sequence joins TRBV20-1 and TRBJ2-1; D possibly corresponds to TRBD2 (6 bases). This CDR3 comprises 15 residues. The germline gives CDR1 DFQATT, CDR2 SNEGSKA (reference sequence). Here the CDR3 DNA reads TGTAGTGTTAGGGCCCTAGCGTTCTCCTACAATGAACAGTTCTTC. This sequence encodes CSVRALAFSYNEQFF.

A remark on this clonotype: Mismatch with germline at one junction end may stem from a read error. The chain joins TRBV5-8 to TRBJ1-3, with 8 bases matching TRBD1. Germline CDR1 is SGHTS and CDR2 is YDEGEE. The CDR3 spans 16 residues. Here the CDR3 DNA reads TGTGCCAGCAGCTTGGACCGACAGGGGAGTGGAAATACCATATATTTT. This codes for CASSLDRQGSGNTIYF. Using reference TRBV5-8 and TRBJ1-3 for the parts outside the CDR3, the full variable domain is EAGVTQSPTHLIKTRGQQATLRCSPISGHTSVYWYQQALGLGLQFLLWYDEGEERNRGNFPPRFSGRQFPNYSSELNVNALELEDSALYLCASSLDRQGSGNTIYFGEGSWLTVV.

This clonotype was found once. Since no conserved phenylalanine or tryptophan closes the CDR3, a read error is the likely cause. This chain links TRBV12-3 or TRBV12-4 with TRBJ2-7, with 8 bases fitting TRBD1. The junction had 7 bases not matched to a gene; V was cut back by 7 bases and J by 2 bases. The CDR3 length is 14 residues. CDR3 residues: CASNRTGITYEQYL. The CDR3, as DNA: TGTGCCAGCAATCGGACAGGGATTACCTACGAGCAGTACTTG.

The chain couples TRBV11-2 to TRBJ2-5, with D tentatively TRBD1 (5 bases). Trimming cost V 4 bases and J 5 bases, with 11 bases left between them. Germline values: CDR1 SGHAT, CDR2 FQNNGV. This CDR3 comprises 13 residues. The CDR3 reads CASSSTGLETQYF. In DNA, the CDR3 is TGTGCCAGCAGCTCCACAGGTCTGGAGACCCAGTACTTC.

Only a few counts were recorded for this clonotype. Given a much more abundant clone one base away, this may be a read error. The chain combines TRBV29-1 with TRBJ1-1, with 9 bases matching TRBD1. The germline V gene encodes CDR1 SQVTM and CDR2 ANQGSEA. The length of the CDR3 is 13 residues. Unmatched junction bases numbered 9, after V lost 8 bases and J lost 5 bases. Here the CDR3 DNA reads TGCAGCATTGCTGACAGGGGGTTAACTGAAGCTTTCTTT. Translated, it gives CSIADRGLTEAFF.

Note on this clonotype: This may be a read error: a much more frequent sequence differs by one nucleotide. This likely comes from a read error, as the CDR3 has no conserved phenylalanine or tryptophan at its end. The rearrangement joins TRBV7-8 to TRBJ1-1, with D tentatively TRBD1 (5 bases). Germline CDR1 and CDR2: SGHVS and FQNEAQ. The CDR3 contains 14 residues. The V end lost 3 bases, the J end lost 1 base, and 9 bases lay between the germline ends. The CDR3 reads CASSFGHQNTEAFY. Here the CDR3 DNA reads TGTGCCAGCAGCTTCGGACACCAGAACACTGAAGCTTTCTAT.

A word on this clonotype: At one boundary the junction diverges from the germline segment, which might be a read error. This chain uses TRBV20-1 with TRBJ1-5, with D tentatively TRBD1 (6 bases). The germline V gene encodes CDR1 DFQATT and CDR2 SNEGSKA (reference sequence). The CDR3 length is 14 residues. The CDR3 region is CSAKSSGVDQPQHF. The CDR3 nucleotides are TGCAGTGCTAAGTCTTCAGGGGTTGATCAGCCCCAGCACTTT.

With respect to this clonotype: Relative to the germline gene, one junction end is altered; a read error may explain this. V gene TRBV11-3 combines with J gene TRBJ2-5, with D uncertain. CDR1 and CDR2 (germline): SGHNT, YENEEA. This CDR3 comprises 13 residues. For the CDR3, the DNA is TGTGCCAGCAGCTTTACCGGTGAAAAGACGCAGTACTTC. Protein sequence: CASSFTGEKTQYF.

This chain connects TRBV4-3 to TRBJ2-7; TRBD2 matches 10 bases. Trimming took 3 bases from V and 5 from J; bases not matched to a gene: 10. CDR1 and CDR2 (germline): LGHNA, YSLEER. The length of the CDR3 is 16 residues. In DNA form, the CDR3 reads TGCGCCAGCAGCCAGACCCTACTAGCGGGAAAGAACGAGCAGTACTTC. This gives the protein CASSQTLLAGKNEQYF.

As concerns this clonotype: This likely comes from a read error, as the CDR3 has no conserved phenylalanine or tryptophan at its end. The J gene is TRBJ1-1, the V gene TRBV20-1; the D is unclear. The CDR3 is 12 amino acids. V was clipped by 2 bases and J by 3 bases, with 7 bases between them. CDR1 is DFQATT and CDR2 is SNEGSKA in the germline V gene (reference sequence). This CDR3 reads CSARFGDTEAFC. CDR3 sequence (DNA): TGCAGTGCTAGATTCGGGGACACTGAAGCTTTCTGT.